These T cell receptor beta chains were read from a single sample in a study of T-cell reconstitution after alpha-beta-depleted transplantation in children. Via MiXCR, TCRdb re-called the PCR reads, giving one row per CDR3 protein. The repertoire consists of about 460,000 distinct CDR3 sequences, with around an eighth occurring once and the leading ten covering about 5%. The source was PBMCs from the stem cell graft donor, collected from the stem cell graft. Receptor source: a human donor who donated a stem cell graft to a child with combined immunodeficiency. Both conserved end residues are part of each CDR3. A D gene is named only where the DNA matches it firmly. Where a row states a size, it is once, few, many or the class of an expanded clone; other rows omit it.

v_gene,abundance,j_gene,d_gene,CDR3aa,CDR3nt
TRBV4-2,-,TRBJ2-1,TRBD2,CASSRSGTNYNEQFF,TGTGCCAGCAGCCGATCCGGGACTAACTACAATGAGCAGTTCTTC
TRBV27,many,TRBJ2-7,-,CASKKGGYSDEQYF,TGTGCCAGCAAGAAAGGGGGGTACTCCGACGAGCAGTACTTC
TRBV6-2/TRBV6-3,-,TRBJ1-2,-,CASSLVPRSAYTF,TGTGCCAGCAGTCTCGTTCCCCGCTCGGCGTACACCTTC
TRBV5-1,-,TRBJ2-5,-,CASSLGGESPETQYF,TGCGCCAGCAGCTTGGGCGGGGAATCGCCAGAGACCCAGTACTTC
TRBV25-1,many,TRBJ1-2,-,CASRASNYGYTF,TGTGCCAGCAGAGCCAGCAACTATGGCTACACCTTC
TRBV4-3,-,TRBJ2-1,-,CASSKENLAGSYNEQFF,TGCGCCAGCAGCAAAGAAAACCTGGCTGGCTCCTACAATGAGCAGTTCTTC
TRBV28,-,TRBJ1-4,-,CASSFLKGEKLFF,TGTGCCAGCAGTTTCCTCAAGGGGGAAAAACTGTTTTTT
TRBV9,few,TRBJ2-7,-,CASSATGDTPYEQYF,TGTGCCAGCAGCGCTACCGGGGACACCCCTTACGAGCAGTACTTC
TRBV13,many,TRBJ2-1,-,CASSFTLGSPLHEQFF,TGTGCCAGCAGCTTTACTCTTGGGTCCCCGTTACATGAGCAGTTCTTC
TRBV4-2,-,TRBJ1-2,-,CASSQEPEKKYYGYTF,TGTGCCAGCAGCCAAGAGCCGGAAAAGAAGTACTATGGCTACACCTTC
TRBV3-1,few,TRBJ2-3,TRBD1,CASSHRDSIATDTQYF,TGTGCCAGCAGCCACAGGGACAGTATCGCCACAGATACGCAGTATTTT
TRBV25-1,few,TRBJ1-5,-,CASSESSLTQPQHF,TGTGCCAGCAGTGAGTCCTCCCTAACTCAGCCCCAGCATTTT
TRBV20-1,few,TRBJ2-5,-,CSAPSQPETQYF,TGCAGTGCTCCCTCCCAGCCGGAGACCCAGTACTTC